This is a list of T cell receptor beta chains from one sample in a study of quantifying T cell responses using KT2 cells. MiXCR, applied by TCRdb to the UMI-ligation and nested PCR reads, yields one record per CDR3 protein. The repertoire consists of tens of thousands of distinct CDR3 sequences, with approximately 13% occurring once and the leading ten covering under 10%. Source material: PBMCs spiked with cells of the T cell clone KT2. These receptors were obtained from a human donor. Each CDR3 is given with its conserved first and last residue. The D gene is left open where the match is weak. Part of the rows lack a size; the others show once, few, many or a class for expanded clones.

j_gene: TRBJ2-3
abundance: many
v_gene: TRBV7-9
d_gene: TRBD2
CDR3aa: CASSPRLAEATQYF
CDR3nt: TGTGCCAGCAGCCCCAGACTAGCGGAGGCTACGCAGTATTTT

j_gene: TRBJ1-5
abundance: many
v_gene: TRBV4-1
d_gene: TRBD1
CDR3aa: CASSQAGTGIQPQHF
CDR3nt: TGCGCCAGCAGCCAAGCCGGGACAGGGATTCAGCCCCAGCATTTT

j_gene: TRBJ2-1
abundance: many
v_gene: TRBV27
d_gene: NA
CDR3aa: CASSLNVPVSYNEQFF
CDR3nt: TGTGCCAGCAGTTTAAATGTGCCGGTCTCCTACAATGAGCAGTTCTTC

j_gene: TRBJ1-2
abundance: NA
v_gene: TRBV12-3/TRBV12-4
d_gene: NA
CDR3aa: CASSHHRAVNYGYTF
CDR3nt: TGTGCCAGCAGTCATCACAGGGCCGTTAACTATGGCTACACCTTC

j_gene: TRBJ1-2
abundance: many
v_gene: TRBV11-2
d_gene: TRBD1
CDR3aa: CASSPGTGARRDRDGYTF
CDR3nt: TGTGCCAGCAGCCCAGGGACAGGGGCCAGAAGGGACAGGGACGGCTACACCTTC

j_gene: TRBJ1-2
abundance: few
v_gene: TRBV12-3/TRBV12-4
d_gene: TRBD1
CDR3aa: CASSFSGQGGHGYTF
CDR3nt: TGTGCCAGCAGTTTTTCGGGACAGGGGGGCCATGGCTACACCTTC

j_gene: TRBJ2-3
abundance: NA
v_gene: TRBV5-1
d_gene: TRBD2
CDR3aa: CASSSGGLANTDTQYF
CDR3nt: TGCGCCAGCAGCTCAGGTGGACTAGCGAACACAGATACGCAGTATTTT

j_gene: TRBJ1-5
abundance: medium-sized
v_gene: TRBV29-1
d_gene: NA
CDR3aa: CSVGSSNQPQHF
CDR3nt: TGCAGCGTTGGATCGAGCAATCAGCCCCAGCATTTT

j_gene: TRBJ2-7
abundance: few
v_gene: TRBV2
d_gene: TRBD2
CDR3aa: CASSEELESGTFPYEQYF
CDR3nt: TGTGCCAGCAGTGAAGAATTGGAAAGCGGGACCTTCCCCTACGAGCAGTACTTC

j_gene: TRBJ2-1
abundance: NA
v_gene: TRBV12-3/TRBV12-4
d_gene: TRBD1
CDR3aa: CASSSSYWTGGVSSYNEQFF
CDR3nt: TGTGCCAGCAGTTCCAGTTATTGGACAGGGGGCGTAAGCTCCTACAATGAGCAGTTCTTC

j_gene: TRBJ2-3
abundance: few
v_gene: TRBV5-6
d_gene: TRBD2
CDR3aa: CASSSSGRTRTDTQYF
CDR3nt: TGTGCCAGCAGCTCTAGCGGGAGAACCCGCACAGATACGCAGTATTTT

j_gene: TRBJ2-7
abundance: few
v_gene: TRBV21-1
d_gene: NA
CDR3aa: CASSNWGRYEQYF
CDR3nt: TGTGCCAGCAGTAATTGGGGACGCTACGAGCAGTACTTC

j_gene: TRBJ2-2
abundance: NA
v_gene: TRBV21-1
d_gene: NA
CDR3aa: CATPPLAGAENTGELFF
CDR3nt: TGTGCCACACCACCTCTAGCGGGAGCGGAGAACACCGGGGAGCTGTTTTTT

j_gene: TRBJ2-3
abundance: many
v_gene: TRBV6-5
d_gene: NA
CDR3aa: CASRGGGADTQYF
CDR3nt: TGTGCCAGCAGAGGGGGTGGGGCCGATACGCAGTATTTT

j_gene: TRBJ1-6
abundance: NA
v_gene: TRBV20-1
d_gene: NA
CDR3aa: CSAQLGGADNSPLHF
CDR3nt: TGCAGTGCCCAACTTGGGGGGGCCGATAATTCACCCCTCCACTTT

j_gene: TRBJ2-3
abundance: many
v_gene: TRBV7-9
d_gene: TRBD2
CDR3aa: CASSPPQRGTTDTQYF
CDR3nt: TGTGCCAGCAGCCCCCCACAGCGGGGCACGACAGATACGCAGTATTTT

j_gene: TRBJ2-7
abundance: NA
v_gene: TRBV6-2/TRBV6-3
d_gene: NA
CDR3aa: CASSYGTDVREQYF
CDR3nt: TGTGCCAGCAGTTACGGGACGGACGTAAGGGAGCAGTACTTC

j_gene: TRBJ2-7
abundance: NA
v_gene: TRBV4-1
d_gene: NA
CDR3aa: CASRQVATQGGAYEQYF
CDR3nt: TGCGCCAGCAGACAAGTAGCCACACAAGGGGGGGCCTACGAGCAGTACTTC

j_gene: TRBJ2-1
abundance: few
v_gene: TRBV19
d_gene: NA
CDR3aa: CASSLDGGAREQFF
CDR3nt: TGTGCCAGTAGTCTCGACGGCGGGGCCAGGGAGCAGTTCTTC

j_gene: TRBJ2-3
abundance: few
v_gene: TRBV20-1
d_gene: NA
CDR3aa: CSADSDTQYF
CDR3nt: TGCAGTGCCGATTCAGATACGCAGTATTTT

j_gene: TRBJ2-7
abundance: many
v_gene: TRBV6-1
d_gene: NA
CDR3aa: CASSEASRTVLDEQYF
CDR3nt: TGTGCCAGCAGTGAAGCGAGCCGGACAGTTCTCGACGAGCAGTACTTC

j_gene: TRBJ2-1
abundance: NA
v_gene: TRBV11-2
d_gene: TRBD2
CDR3aa: CASSRTLAGEYDEQFF
CDR3nt: TGTGCCAGCAGCCGTACTCTAGCGGGAGAGTACGATGAGCAGTTCTTC

j_gene: TRBJ2-2
abundance: many
v_gene: TRBV10-3
d_gene: TRBD1
CDR3aa: CAISGTGEDTGELFF
CDR3nt: TGTGCCATCAGTGGGACAGGGGAAGACACCGGGGAGCTGTTTTTT

j_gene: TRBJ2-1
abundance: NA
v_gene: TRBV24-1
d_gene: TRBD2
CDR3aa: CATSLGSGRYNEQFF
CDR3nt: TGTGCCACCAGTTTGGGTAGCGGGCGCTACAATGAGCAGTTCTTC

j_gene: TRBJ1-6
abundance: NA
v_gene: TRBV12-3/TRBV12-4
d_gene: NA
CDR3aa: CASSLGASYNSPLHF
CDR3nt: TGTGCCAGCAGTTTAGGGGCCTCCTATAATTCACCCCTCCACTTT

j_gene: TRBJ2-7
abundance: NA
v_gene: TRBV6-2/TRBV6-3
d_gene: NA
CDR3aa: CASSYPPMGLNEQYF
CDR3nt: TGTGCCAGCAGTTACCCACCGATGGGGTTGAACGAGCAGTACTTC

j_gene: TRBJ1-6
abundance: many
v_gene: TRBV20-1
d_gene: NA
CDR3aa: CSARVETENSPLHF
CDR3nt: TGCAGTGCTAGAGTCGAAACGGAGAATTCACCCCTCCACTTT

j_gene: TRBJ2-7
abundance: few
v_gene: TRBV7-2
d_gene: NA
CDR3aa: CASSPRGADYEQYF
CDR3nt: TGTGCCAGCAGCCCCCGGGGGGCCGACTACGAGCAGTACTTC

j_gene: TRBJ1-2
abundance: many
v_gene: TRBV11-3
d_gene: NA
CDR3aa: CASSLDIYGYTF
CDR3nt: TGTGCCAGCAGCTTAGACATCTATGGCTACACCTTC

j_gene: TRBJ1-2
abundance: NA
v_gene: TRBV3-1
d_gene: NA
CDR3aa: CASSQEFRGLTGQSF
CDR3nt: TGTGCCAGCAGCCAAGAGTTTCGCGGCTTGACAGGCCAGTCCTTC

j_gene: TRBJ1-4
abundance: few
v_gene: TRBV4-3
d_gene: NA
CDR3aa: CASSQGGTFNEKLFF
CDR3nt: TGCGCCAGCAGCCAGGGCGGGACGTTTAATGAAAAACTGTTTTTT

j_gene: TRBJ2-3
abundance: few
v_gene: TRBV7-2
d_gene: NA
CDR3aa: CASRSLGGRTDTQYF
CDR3nt: TGTGCCAGCAGGTCGTTGGGGGGCCGCACAGATACGCAGTATTTT

j_gene: TRBJ1-2
abundance: many
v_gene: TRBV4-1
d_gene: NA
CDR3aa: CASSQAQGTRYGYTF
CDR3nt: TGCGCCAGCAGCCAAGCCCAGGGGACCCGCTATGGCTACACCTTC

j_gene: TRBJ2-1
abundance: few
v_gene: TRBV4-1
d_gene: NA
CDR3aa: CASSQGTYNEQFF
CDR3nt: TGCGCCAGCAGCCAAGGGACCTACAATGAGCAGTTCTTC

j_gene: TRBJ2-7
abundance: few
v_gene: TRBV20-1
d_gene: NA
CDR3aa: CSARPAQVEQYF
CDR3nt: TGCAGTGCCCGCCCGGCTCAGGTCGAGCAGTACTTC

j_gene: TRBJ2-3
abundance: NA
v_gene: TRBV6-5
d_gene: TRBD2
CDR3aa: CASSFTSGGANTQYF
CDR3nt: TGTGCCAGCAGTTTCACTAGCGGGGGAGCTAATACGCAGTATTTT

j_gene: TRBJ1-4
abundance: few
v_gene: TRBV28
d_gene: TRBD1
CDR3aa: CASSPRGGSREKLFF
CDR3nt: TGTGCCAGCAGCCCCAGGGGGGGTTCACGAGAAAAACTGTTTTTT

j_gene: TRBJ2-3
abundance: NA
v_gene: TRBV7-9
d_gene: NA
CDR3aa: CASSPGRGVWQGKSTDTQYF
CDR3nt: TGTGCCAGCAGCCCCGGCAGAGGAGTCTGGCAGGGGAAAAGCACAGATACGCAGTATTTT

j_gene: TRBJ1-6
abundance: NA
v_gene: TRBV27
d_gene: NA
CDR3aa: CASRSEGNSPLHF
CDR3nt: TGTGCCAGCAGATCCGAGGGGAATTCACCCCTCCACTTT

j_gene: TRBJ2-7
abundance: NA
v_gene: TRBV12-3/TRBV12-4
d_gene: TRBD1
CDR3aa: CASSFQGASGEQYF
CDR3nt: TGTGCCAGCAGTTTTCAGGGGGCCTCGGGGGAGCAGTACTTC

j_gene: TRBJ2-3
abundance: many
v_gene: TRBV29-1
d_gene: NA
CDR3aa: CSVEEGFADTQYF
CDR3nt: TGCAGCGTTGAAGAGGGGTTTGCAGATACGCAGTATTTT

j_gene: TRBJ1-5
abundance: few
v_gene: TRBV4-2
d_gene: NA
CDR3aa: CASSQGRNQPQHF
CDR3nt: TGTGCCAGCAGTCAGGGGCGCAATCAGCCCCAGCATTTT

j_gene: TRBJ2-1
abundance: many
v_gene: TRBV10-3
d_gene: NA
CDR3aa: CAISEGLANEQFF
CDR3nt: TGTGCCATCAGTGAGGGCCTAGCGAACGAGCAGTTCTTC

j_gene: TRBJ2-7
abundance: few
v_gene: TRBV29-1
d_gene: TRBD2
CDR3aa: CSVQHLAWTSGRPFYEQYF
CDR3nt: TGCAGCGTTCAACATCTTGCCTGGACTAGCGGGAGACCATTCTACGAGCAGTACTTC

j_gene: TRBJ2-2
abundance: NA
v_gene: TRBV7-2
d_gene: NA
CDR3aa: CASSLWGLIVNTGELFF
CDR3nt: TGTGCCAGCAGCTTATGGGGCTTGATAGTTAACACCGGGGAGCTGTTTTTT

j_gene: TRBJ1-1
abundance: many
v_gene: TRBV6-1
d_gene: TRBD1
CDR3aa: CASSETDRGRDEAFF
CDR3nt: TGTGCCAGCAGTGAAACGGACAGGGGGAGGGATGAAGCTTTCTTT

j_gene: TRBJ1-1
abundance: NA
v_gene: TRBV27
d_gene: NA
CDR3aa: CASSFTGNTEAFF
CDR3nt: TGTGCCAGCAGTTTTACAGGGAACACTGAAGCTTTCTTT

j_gene: TRBJ2-6
abundance: few
v_gene: TRBV12-3/TRBV12-4
d_gene: NA
CDR3aa: CASSSEGGANVLTF
CDR3nt: TGTGCCAGCAGTTCCGAGGGGGGGGCCAACGTCCTGACTTTC

j_gene: TRBJ2-1
abundance: NA
v_gene: TRBV12-3/TRBV12-4
d_gene: TRBD2
CDR3aa: CASGRLVAGTEQFF
CDR3nt: TGTGCCAGCGGAAGACTGGTAGCGGGGACAGAGCAGTTCTTC

j_gene: TRBJ2-1
abundance: NA
v_gene: TRBV7-9
d_gene: TRBD2
CDR3aa: CASSFGTSGNPFF
CDR3nt: TGTGCCAGCAGCTTCGGGACTAGCGGGAATCCGTTCTTC

j_gene: TRBJ2-7
abundance: NA
v_gene: TRBV5-4
d_gene: NA
CDR3aa: CASSLGRPYEQYF
CDR3nt: TGTGCCAGCAGCTTGGGTAGACCTTACGAGCAGTACTTC

j_gene: TRBJ2-1
abundance: few
v_gene: TRBV20-1
d_gene: NA
CDR3aa: CSAPRTAGLNEQFF
CDR3nt: TGCAGTGCACCTCGGACGGCCGGTCTCAATGAGCAGTTCTTC

j_gene: TRBJ2-1
abundance: NA
v_gene: TRBV3-1
d_gene: TRBD2
CDR3aa: CASSQLGTSGGGEQFF
CDR3nt: TGTGCCAGCAGCCAACTCGGGACTAGCGGAGGTGGTGAGCAGTTCTTC